This entry lists 31 T cell receptor beta chains sequenced from one sample in a study of T cells in Graves' hyperthyroidism and ophthalmopathy. RNA transcripts served as the template for amplifying TCR beta CDR3 regions. A first-round RT-PCR of the TCR CDR3 used the HTBI primer set. TCRdb passed the multiplex PCR reads through MiXCR, listing each CDR3 protein once. The sample lists some 770,000 distinct CDR3 sequences, 16% occurring once. Sequences were obtained from blood. The receptors derive from a man between 18 and 35 years old with Graves' hyperthyroidism.

This clonotype came up many times. The V call is TRBV18, the J call TRBJ1-1, with TRBD1 as a possible D gene (6 bases). Germline V gene lookup returns CDR1 KGHSH and CDR2 LQKENI. The V end lost 3 bases, the J end lost 1 base, and 9 bases lay between the germline ends. The CDR3 runs 14 residues. The CDR3, as DNA: TGTGCCAGCTCACCCCCGACAGGGAACACTGAAGCTTTCTTT. It translates to CASSPPTGNTEAFF. The entire variable domain, with the rest obtained from reference TRBV18 and TRBJ1-1, is as follows: NAGVMQNPRHLVRRRGQEARLRCSPMKGHSHVYWYRQLPEEGLKFMVYLQKENIIDESGMPKERFSAEFPKEGPSILRIQQVVRGDSAAYFCASSPPTGNTEAFFGQGTRLTVV.

This clonotype was seen many times. The CDR3 DNA sequence: TGTGCCAGTCATGGGGGGGGCCTGGGCAATCAGCCCCAGCATTTT. The encoded protein is CASHGGGLGNQPQHF. V is TRBV28 and J is TRBJ1-5; tentatively, D is TRBD1 (6 bases). The V end lost 9 bases, the J end lost 2 bases, and 17 bases lay between the germline ends. The germline V gene encodes CDR1 MDHEN and CDR2 SYDVKM. This CDR3 region has 15 residues.

The chain joins TRBV5-1 to TRBJ2-1; 9 bases fit TRBD1. Germline V CDR1 and CDR2: SGHRS, YFSETQ. V lost 2 bases, J lost 10 bases, and 10 bases stayed unmatched. CDR3 length: 15 amino acids. The CDR3 sequence is CASSLTGGRPGEQFF. CDR3 DNA: TGCGCCAGCAGCTTAACAGGGGGCCGTCCTGGCGAGCAGTTCTTC.

This sequence joins TRBV27 and TRBJ2-7, with 9 bases fitting TRBD2. The germline V gene encodes CDR1 MNHEY and CDR2 SMNVEV (reference sequence). This CDR3 has 15 amino acids. The ends lost 3 bases at V and 1 base at J; junction bases unmatched: 4. The CDR3 nucleotides read TGTGCCAGCAGTTTGATGACTAGCGGTTCCTACGAGCAGTACTTC. This translates into CASSLMTSGSYEQYF.

This clonotype appeared a few times. The V call is TRBV4-1, the J call TRBJ2-1; TRBD2 matches 9 bases. Trimming cost V 1 base and J 9 bases; bases outside gene matches: 10. The CDR3 is 16 amino acids. Germline V gives CDR1 MGHRA, CDR2 YSYEKL. The CDR3: CASSQAAAGGIGEQFF. CDR3 DNA: TGCGCCAGCAGCCAAGCGGCAGCGGGAGGAATCGGTGAGCAGTTCTTC.

This clonotype was seen a few times. The chain combines TRBV6-1 with TRBJ2-1; 8 nucleotides line up with TRBD1. Germline loops: CDR1 MNHNS, CDR2 SASEGT. The trim removed 6 bases at V and 2 bases at J, leaving 9 bases unmatched. There are 16 residues in the CDR3. The CDR3 coding sequence is TGTGCCAGCAGCACGCCACAGGGGGTTCCCTACAATGAGCAGTTCTTC. This sequence encodes CASSTPQGVPYNEQFF.

This clonotype was counted many times. The chain couples TRBV18 to TRBJ2-7; TRBD2 might be the D (6 bases). The germline CDR1 and CDR2 sequences are KGHSH and LQKENI. CDR3 length equals 14 residues. The V end lost 2 bases, the J end lost 4 bases, and 12 bases lay between the germline ends. The CDR3 nucleotides read TGTGCCAGCTCACCAAGGGTTGGGACTTACGAGCAGTACTTC. This gives the protein CASSPRVGTYEQYF.

Many counts were recorded for this clonotype. The rearrangement joins TRBV11-1 to TRBJ1-5; D call uncertain. This CDR3 has 11 residues. The V and J ends lost 5 bases and 11 bases respectively, with 10 bases between them. CDR1 SGHAT and CDR2 FQDESV come from the germline V gene (reference sequence). The CDR3 DNA reads as TGTGCCAGCAGCCGCCCTTGGGCCCAGCATTTT. This encodes CASSRPWAQHF.

This clonotype was counted at least ten times. V usage is TRBV12-3 or TRBV12-4 and J usage is TRBJ2-7; perhaps TRBD2 as D (7 bases). CDR3 size: 14 residues. The ends were cut back, 6 bases at V and 3 bases at J, with 15 bases in the middle. The CDR3 DNA sequence: TGTGCCAGCAGCGACGGCGGGGGCGACTACGAGCAGTACTTC. It specifies CASSDGGGDYEQYF.

The sample holds many counts of this clonotype. CDR3 coding DNA: TGTGCCAGCAGCCTCGGGACAGGCGCTGATGGCTACACCTTC. Encoded protein: CASSLGTGADGYTF. This chain connects TRBV12-3 or TRBV12-4 to TRBJ1-2, with 8 bases matching TRBD1. V shed 6 bases, J shed 6 bases, and the junction held 9 bases outside the gene matches. This CDR3 spans 14 amino acids.

In its sample, this clonotype was seen a few times. The gene calls are TRBV12-3 or TRBV12-4 and TRBJ2-1, with D unresolved. The CDR3 has 15 residues. V was shortened by 5 bases and J by 4 bases, with 15 bases between the two germline ends. The CDR3 nucleotides are TGTGCCAGCAGTCCCTACCCGACTGAGTACAATGAGCAGTTCTTC. Encoded protein: CASSPYPTEYNEQFF.

The chain joins TRBV5-1 to TRBJ2-7; D ambiguous. The V end was cut by 4 bases, the J end by 2 bases, with 13 bases between. The CDR3 has 14 amino acids. Germline V gene sequence: CDR1 SGHRS, CDR2 YFSETQ. CDR3 protein: CASSPATVTYEQYF. CDR3 nucleotide sequence: TGCGCCAGCAGCCCTGCGACTGTCACCTACGAGCAGTACTTC.

The chain couples TRBV5-5 to TRBJ2-5; 8 bases map to TRBD1. Trimming cost V 3 bases and J 3 bases; bases outside gene matches: 7. The CDR3 consists of 15 residues. Germline V lookup: CDR1 SGHKS, CDR2 YYEKEE (reference sequence). In DNA, the CDR3 is TGTGCCAGCAGCTGGACAGGGAGAGAGGAAGAGACCCAGTACTTC. Translation gives CASSWTGREEETQYF.

V is TRBV5-8 and J is TRBJ2-3; D is unclear. The CDR3 contains 15 residues. Germline assignment: CDR1 SGHTS and CDR2 YDEGEE. The V end was cut by 4 bases, the J end by 0 bases, with 12 bases between. This CDR3 reads CASSHPTGSTDTQYF. The CDR3 bases are TGTGCCAGCAGCCACCCGACGGGCAGCACAGATACGCAGTATTTT.

J is TRBJ2-4 and V is TRBV3-1, with unresolved D. This CDR3 has 16 residues. Trimming took off 4 bases at V and 0 bases at J, with 13 bases between the two ends. Germline V CDR1 and CDR2: LGHDT, YNNKEL (reference sequence). The CDR3 here is CASSLTGILAKNIQYF. The CDR3 DNA reads as TGTGCCAGCAGCCTAACCGGAATACTAGCCAAAAACATTCAGTACTTC.

CDR3: CSATETGLNTGELFF. For the CDR3, the DNA is TGCAGTGCTACCGAGACAGGGTTGAACACCGGGGAGCTGTTTTTT. J is TRBJ2-2 and V is TRBV20-1; TRBD1 matches 7 bases. The germline CDR1 and CDR2 sequences are DFQATT and SNEGSKA (reference sequence). V was pared by 4 bases and J by 1 base, with 6 bases of the junction left unmatched. The CDR3 is 15 residues long.

In its sample, this clonotype was seen many times. V is TRBV12-3 or TRBV12-4 and J is TRBJ2-7, with 8 bases identical to TRBD1. The CDR3 is 13 residues long. J was trimmed by 5 bases and V by 7 bases; bases with no gene match: 7. The CDR3 sequence is CASKRTGFDEQYF. CDR3 nucleotide sequence: TGTGCCAGCAAAAGGACAGGGTTTGACGAGCAGTACTTC.

This CDR3 reads CASKRGASSWGYTF. CDR3 nucleotides: TGTGCCAGCAAACGAGGGGCCTCCTCGTGGGGCTACACCTTC. The chain recombines TRBV6-1 with TRBJ1-2; possible D gene TRBD1, 5 bases. The CDR3 loop spans 14 amino acids. Germline V gives CDR1 MNHNS, CDR2 SASEGT. V lost 7 bases, J lost 8 bases, and 20 bases lay in between.

For this clonotype: Since a much larger clone is just one base distant, this may be a read error. This sequence joins TRBV6-1 and TRBJ1-5; 9 bases match TRBD1. The CDR3 has 16 amino acids. V was clipped by 3 bases and J by 5 bases; unmatched bases: 8. Germline-derived CDR1 and CDR2 are MNHNS and SASEGT. This CDR3 reads CASSDSRDRDDQPQHF. The DNA for the CDR3 is TGTGCCAGCAGTGACAGCCGGGACAGGGACGATCAGCCCCAGCATTTT.

In its sample, this clonotype was seen many times. The chain links TRBV20-1 to TRBJ2-3, with D unclear. The ends were cut back, 3 bases at V and 5 bases at J, with 9 bases in the middle. The CDR3 consists of 12 residues. From germline, CDR1 is DFQATT and CDR2 SNEGSKA (reference sequence). In nucleotides, the CDR3 is TGCAGTGCTAGGGGGATAGGAGATACGCAGTATTTT. It translates to CSARGIGDTQYF.

This clonotype occurred a few times. The CDR3 coding sequence is TGTGCCAGCAGCCCGGGACAGGGATCGTTCTACGAGCAGTACTTC. It is translated as CASSPGQGSFYEQYF. J is TRBJ2-7 and V is TRBV7-6; TRBD1 agrees at 9 bases. This CDR3 comprises 15 residues. V was clipped by 5 bases and J by 3 bases; unmatched bases: 8. Germline V gene lookup returns CDR1 SGHVS and CDR2 FNYEAQ.

This clonotype occurred many times. V usage is TRBV3-1 and J usage is TRBJ2-3; 8 bases are a match to TRBD1. V lost 3 bases, J lost 1 base, and 3 bases stayed unmatched. Germline V CDR1 and CDR2: LGHDT, YNNKEL (reference sequence). The CDR3 covers 15 residues. The CDR3 bases are TGTGCCAGCAGCCAGAAGACAGGGGGCACAGATACGCAGTATTTT. Translating gives CASSQKTGGTDTQYF.

This clonotype was recorded many times. The chain couples TRBV27 to TRBJ1-2, with TRBD1 identical over 8 bases. Per germline, CDR1 MNHEY and CDR2 SMNVEV (reference sequence). CDR3 length equals 16 residues. The V segment lost 10 bases and the J segment 1 base; nucleotides outside the gene matches: 14. The CDR3 protein is CATNRQGPDFNYGYTF. The CDR3 region has the DNA TGTGCCACCAATCGACAGGGGCCCGACTTTAACTATGGCTACACCTTC.

About this clonotype itself: This may be a read error, as it is one base from a much larger clone. This chain links TRBV11-3 with TRBJ2-4; tentative D call: TRBD2 (6 bases). This CDR3 is 14 amino acids long. CDR1 is SGHNT and CDR2 is YENEEA in the germline V gene. The CDR3 loop reads CANSPGVAKNIQYF. The CDR3, as DNA: TGTGCCAACAGCCCGGGGGTGGCCAAAAACATTCAGTACTTC.

The chain carries TRBV7-2 and TRBJ2-7, with a tentative D call TRBD2 (6 bases). The V gene's germline CDR1 is SGHTA and CDR2 FQGNSA. The V gene lost 1 base and the J gene lost 0 bases, with 13 bases spanning the gap. This CDR3 is built from 16 residues. The CDR3 DNA reads as TGTGCCAGCAGCTTAGAGGCTGGCGGGGCCTCCTACGAGCAGTACTTC. Residues: CASSLEAGGASYEQYF.

Many counts were recorded for this clonotype. V gene TRBV6-1 combines with J gene TRBJ2-1; D gene uncertain. The CDR3 contains 15 residues. Trimming removed 5 bases at V and 4 bases at J, with 15 bases between. CDR1 and CDR2 (germline): MNHNS, SASEGT. CDR3 region: CASSYQFSGYNEQFF. In nucleotides, the CDR3 is TGTGCCAGCAGTTATCAGTTCTCCGGGTACAATGAGCAGTTCTTC.

The chain couples TRBV28 to TRBJ2-3, with D possibly being TRBD2 (5 bases). Trimming cost V 3 bases and J 8 bases, with 12 bases left between them. CDR1 and CDR2 (germline): MDHEN, SYDVKM. This CDR3 is built from 13 residues. CDR3 residues: CASSLEDLGTQYF. The CDR3 DNA is TGTGCCAGCAGTTTGGAGGACTTGGGTACGCAGTATTTT. Filled out from reference TRBV28 and TRBJ2-3, the complete variable domain reads DVKVTQSSRYLVKRTGEKVFLECVQDMDHENMFWYRQDPGLGLRLIYFSYDVKMKEKGDIPEGYSVSREKKERFSLILESASTNQTSMYLCASSLEDLGTQYFGPGTRLTVL.

CDR3: CASSYRRASEAFF. In DNA form, the CDR3 reads TGTGCCAGCAGCTACCGCAGGGCCTCTGAAGCTTTCTTT. The chain carries TRBV3-1 and TRBJ1-1; perhaps TRBD1 as D (5 bases). This CDR3 has 13 amino acids. The germline V gene encodes CDR1 LGHDT and CDR2 YNNKEL (reference sequence). V was pared by 5 bases and J by 6 bases, with 13 bases between.

This clonotype showed up many times. This sequence joins TRBV2 and TRBJ1-1; TRBD1 might be the D (5 bases). Between the trimmed V and J ends, which lost 7 bases and 3 bases, there was a span of 18 bases. CDR1 is SNHLY and CDR2 is FYNNEI in the germline V gene. The CDR3 extends over 15 amino acids. The CDR3, as DNA: TGTGCCAGCACCCTCCAGGCCGTACAGGACACTGAAGCTTTCTTT. Residues: CASTLQAVQDTEAFF.

V is TRBV3-1 and J is TRBJ1-2; D remains ambiguous. Trimming pared 4 bases from V and 7 bases from J, leaving 16 bases between. Germline-derived CDR1 and CDR2 are LGHDT and YNNKEL (reference sequence). The CDR3 spans 14 residues. CDR3 nucleotides: TGTGCCAGCAGCCCGAGGGCCTCCGAGGCTGGCTACACCTTC. This gives the protein CASSPRASEAGYTF.

This clonotype has a count of ten or more. The V and J genes are TRBV27 and TRBJ1-6; D might be TRBD1 (5 bases). The V gene lost 6 bases and the J gene lost 9 bases, with 9 bases spanning the gap. Per the germline V gene, CDR1 is MNHEY and CDR2 is SMNVEV (reference sequence). CDR3 size: 12 residues. CDR3 region: CASRMRGSPLHF. The CDR3 DNA sequence: TGTGCCAGCAGGATGAGGGGTTCACCCCTCCACTTT.